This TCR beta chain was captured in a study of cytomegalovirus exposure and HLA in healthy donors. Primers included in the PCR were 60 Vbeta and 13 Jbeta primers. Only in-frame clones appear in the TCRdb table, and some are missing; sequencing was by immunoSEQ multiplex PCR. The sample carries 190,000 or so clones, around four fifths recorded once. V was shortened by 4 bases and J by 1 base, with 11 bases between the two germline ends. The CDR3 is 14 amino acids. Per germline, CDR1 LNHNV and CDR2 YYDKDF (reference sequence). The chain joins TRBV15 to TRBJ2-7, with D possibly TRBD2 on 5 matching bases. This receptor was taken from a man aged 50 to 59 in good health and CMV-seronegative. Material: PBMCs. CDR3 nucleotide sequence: TGTGCCACCAGCAACGGGGTCGGATCCTACGAGCAGTACTTC. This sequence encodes CATSNGVGSYEQYF.